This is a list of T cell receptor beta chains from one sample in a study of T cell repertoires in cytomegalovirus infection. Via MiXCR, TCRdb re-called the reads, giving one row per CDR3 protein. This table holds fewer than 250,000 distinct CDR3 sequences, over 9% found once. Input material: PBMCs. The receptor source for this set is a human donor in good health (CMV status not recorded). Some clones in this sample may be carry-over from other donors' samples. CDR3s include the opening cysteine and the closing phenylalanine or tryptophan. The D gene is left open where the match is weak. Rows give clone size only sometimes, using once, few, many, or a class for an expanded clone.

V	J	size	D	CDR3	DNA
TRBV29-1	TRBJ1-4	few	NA	CSVEWQGSEKLFF	TGCAGCGTTGAGTGGCAGGGGAGCGAAAAACTGTTTTTT
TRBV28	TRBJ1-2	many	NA	CASSFQGIRYGYTF	TGTGCCAGCAGTTTTCAGGGTATACGCTATGGCTACACCTTC
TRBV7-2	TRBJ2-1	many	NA	CASSVVATQFF	TGTGCCAGCAGCGTAGTAGCGACCCAGTTCTTC
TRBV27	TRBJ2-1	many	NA	CASAGDPASYNEQFF	TGTGCCAGCGCCGGGGACCCCGCGTCCTACAATGAGCAGTTCTTC
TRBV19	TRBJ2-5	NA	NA	CASSQTETQYF	TGTGCCAGTAGTCAAACGGAGACCCAGTACTTC
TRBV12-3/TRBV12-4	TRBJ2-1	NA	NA	CASSPNPAYNEQFF	TGTGCCAGCAGCCCCAATCCCGCCTACAATGAGCAGTTCTTC
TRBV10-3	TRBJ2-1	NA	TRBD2	CASATSGTSSYNEQFF	TGTGCCTCCGCAACTAGCGGGACCAGCTCCTACAATGAGCAGTTCTTC
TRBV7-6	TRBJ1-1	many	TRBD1	CASSLGEQGAITEAFF	TGTGCCAGCAGCTTAGGAGAACAGGGGGCGATCACTGAAGCTTTCTTT
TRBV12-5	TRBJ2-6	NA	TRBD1	CASGLRGPGANVLTF	TGTGCTAGTGGTTTGAGGGGGCCTGGGGCCAACGTCCTGACTTTC
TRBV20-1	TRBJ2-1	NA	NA	CSARGGLAYYNEQFF	TGCAGTGCTAGAGGGGGGCTAGCGTACTACAATGAGCAGTTCTTC
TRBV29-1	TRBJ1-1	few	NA	CSVAGGQPTTEAFF	TGCAGCGTGGCTGGGGGGCAGCCTACGACTGAAGCTTTCTTT